Listed below are T cell receptor beta chains from one sample, sequenced in a study of response to subunit inactivated influenza vaccine. In TCRdb, the RT-PCR reads were re-called with MiXCR into one record per CDR3 protein. This repertoire shows hundreds of thousands of distinct CDR3 sequences, approximately 10% found once; its top ten account for roughly 10%. The input for sequencing was PBMCs from blood, taken on the day of vaccination. These receptors originate from a man aged 45 to 65 who received an inactivated influenza vaccine. The CDR3 runs from the conserved cysteine through the conserved F or W. Each record gives: CDR3 DNA, CDR3 protein, clone size, V gene, J gene, D gene. A D gene is named only where the DNA matches it firmly. Clone size is not always given. Where it is, it says once, few, many or a class for expanded clones.

CDR3nt: TGCGCAAGCAGGGGGACGACCTACGAGCAGTACTTC
CDR3aa: CASRGTTYEQYF
abundance: few
v_gene: TRBV5-1
j_gene: TRBJ2-7
d_gene: TRBD1

CDR3nt: TGTGCCACCTATATGGGGTACGAGCAGTACTTC
CDR3aa: CATYMGYEQYF
abundance: -
v_gene: TRBV7-9
j_gene: TRBJ2-7
d_gene: -

CDR3nt: TGTGCCAGCAGGGAAGCCGCCTCGGGGGAAGCGTACGAGCAGTACTTC
CDR3aa: CASREAASGEAYEQYF
abundance: many
v_gene: TRBV2
j_gene: TRBJ2-7
d_gene: -

CDR3nt: TGTGCCAGCAGCTCCCGGGGTAGCGGGGGAGGATATACGCAGTATTTT
CDR3aa: CASSSRGSGGGYTQYF
abundance: -
v_gene: TRBV9
j_gene: TRBJ2-3
d_gene: TRBD2

CDR3nt: TGCAGTGCTAGAGATGGACTAGCGGGGAAGGAGACCCAGTACTTC
CDR3aa: CSARDGLAGKETQYF
abundance: few
v_gene: TRBV20-1
j_gene: TRBJ2-5
d_gene: TRBD2

CDR3nt: TGTGCCAGCAGCCCTAGGACTAGCGGGAGGGCCTGGGGCTACGAGCAGTACTTC
CDR3aa: CASSPRTSGRAWGYEQYF
abundance: many
v_gene: TRBV5-6
j_gene: TRBJ2-7
d_gene: TRBD2

CDR3nt: TGCAGTGCTTCCTCGGGGTCCTCGCAATTCACAGATACGCAGTATTTT
CDR3aa: CSASSGSSQFTDTQYF
abundance: few
v_gene: TRBV20-1
j_gene: TRBJ2-3
d_gene: -

CDR3nt: TGTGCCAGCAGACGGACAGGGCTCACTGAAGCTTTCTTT
CDR3aa: CASRRTGLTEAFF
abundance: many
v_gene: TRBV6-1
j_gene: TRBJ1-1
d_gene: TRBD1

CDR3nt: TGCGCCAGGAGCTTGCTAGGAATAAACACCGGGGAGCTGTTTTTT
CDR3aa: CARSLLGINTGELFF
abundance: -
v_gene: TRBV5-1
j_gene: TRBJ2-2
d_gene: -

CDR3nt: TGTGCCAGTAGACTAGAGGGACTAGCGGGGGACCCATTCACAATACCTAGCACAGATACGCAGTATTTT
CDR3aa: CASRLEGLAGDPFTIPSTDTQYF
abundance: few
v_gene: TRBV19
j_gene: TRBJ2-3
d_gene: TRBD2

CDR3nt: TGCAGTGCTAGAGATCTAGGAGGGGGAAAACTGTTTTTT
CDR3aa: CSARDLGGGKLFF
abundance: many
v_gene: TRBV20-1
j_gene: TRBJ1-4
d_gene: -

CDR3nt: TGCAGTGCTAGAACCACCACGGGCTATTACGCAGATACGCAGTATTTT
CDR3aa: CSARTTTGYYADTQYF
abundance: -
v_gene: TRBV20-1
j_gene: TRBJ2-3
d_gene: -

CDR3nt: TGCGCCAGCAGCTTGAAGGGTTACAATGAGCAGTTCTTC
CDR3aa: CASSLKGYNEQFF
abundance: many
v_gene: TRBV5-1
j_gene: TRBJ2-1
d_gene: -

CDR3nt: TGTGCCATCAGTGAGAGGTCACTGACCCAAGAGACCCAGTACTTC
CDR3aa: CAISERSLTQETQYF
abundance: -
v_gene: TRBV10-3
j_gene: TRBJ2-5
d_gene: -

CDR3nt: TGTGCCAGCTCAGCGGACAGGGGAGTGACCCAGTACTTC
CDR3aa: CASSADRGVTQYF
abundance: few
v_gene: TRBV18
j_gene: TRBJ2-5
d_gene: TRBD1

CDR3nt: TGCGCCAGCAGCCAAGATTTTCAAGGATACTATGGCTACACCTTC
CDR3aa: CASSQDFQGYYGYTF
abundance: few
v_gene: TRBV4-3
j_gene: TRBJ1-2
d_gene: -

CDR3nt: TGTGCCAGCAGTATCCAGCCGAAAGAGACCCAGTACTTC
CDR3aa: CASSIQPKETQYF
abundance: few
v_gene: TRBV6-2/TRBV6-3
j_gene: TRBJ2-5
d_gene: -

CDR3nt: TGCGCCAGCAGCCGCCAACAGGGAGAGACCCAGTACTTC
CDR3aa: CASSRQQGETQYF
abundance: -
v_gene: TRBV5-1
j_gene: TRBJ2-5
d_gene: -

CDR3nt: TGCAGTGCTGGTCACCTGGGACAGAGCTCTGGAAACACCATATATTTT
CDR3aa: CSAGHLGQSSGNTIYF
abundance: few
v_gene: TRBV20-1
j_gene: TRBJ1-3
d_gene: TRBD1

CDR3nt: TGTGCCAGCAGTTACTCTAGGGGCAATGAGCAGTTCTTC
CDR3aa: CASSYSRGNEQFF
abundance: -
v_gene: TRBV6-5
j_gene: TRBJ2-1
d_gene: -

CDR3nt: TGTGCCTGGAGATTGGGCGGGGGAGGGACCCAGTACTTC
CDR3aa: CAWRLGGGGTQYF
abundance: -
v_gene: TRBV30
j_gene: TRBJ2-5
d_gene: TRBD2

CDR3nt: TGCAGCGTAAGGGGGCAGGGGGAGACCCAGTACTTC
CDR3aa: CSVRGQGETQYF
abundance: many
v_gene: TRBV29-1
j_gene: TRBJ2-5
d_gene: TRBD1

CDR3nt: TGTGCCATCAACCGGGCGGCGGCGAACACCGGGGAGCTGTTTTTT
CDR3aa: CAINRAAANTGELFF
abundance: few
v_gene: TRBV10-3
j_gene: TRBJ2-2
d_gene: -

CDR3nt: TGTGCCAGCAGACACCCGGGACAGTCGAACACCGGGGAGCTGTTTTTT
CDR3aa: CASRHPGQSNTGELFF
abundance: many
v_gene: TRBV5-5
j_gene: TRBJ2-2
d_gene: TRBD1

CDR3nt: TGTGCCATCAGTGGGGACGGGGAGACCCAGTACTTC
CDR3aa: CAISGDGETQYF
abundance: few
v_gene: TRBV10-3
j_gene: TRBJ2-5
d_gene: -

CDR3nt: TGTGCCAGCAAGGTCGGCCCCACCCGAGAGACCCAGTACTTC
CDR3aa: CASKVGPTRETQYF
abundance: -
v_gene: TRBV6-2/TRBV6-3
j_gene: TRBJ2-5
d_gene: -

CDR3nt: TGTGCCACCAGCAGAGATCTCGGGGCCTACGAGCAGTACTTC
CDR3aa: CATSRDLGAYEQYF
abundance: few
v_gene: TRBV15
j_gene: TRBJ2-7
d_gene: -

CDR3nt: TGTGCCAGCAGCGTCGTAATGGGGACCCAGTACTTC
CDR3aa: CASSVVMGTQYF
abundance: -
v_gene: TRBV9
j_gene: TRBJ2-5
d_gene: -

CDR3nt: TGTGCCAGCAGCCATCTTAACTCCAATGAGCAGTTCTTC
CDR3aa: CASSHLNSNEQFF
abundance: few
v_gene: TRBV3-1
j_gene: TRBJ2-1
d_gene: -

CDR3nt: TGTGCCAGCAGCGCTCGCGGGCTAGCGGGAGCAGAGACCCAGTACTTC
CDR3aa: CASSARGLAGAETQYF
abundance: -
v_gene: TRBV7-9
j_gene: TRBJ2-5
d_gene: TRBD2

CDR3nt: TGTGCCAGCAGTTTATCAGCTTACGAGCAGTACTTC
CDR3aa: CASSLSAYEQYF
abundance: many
v_gene: TRBV28
j_gene: TRBJ2-7
d_gene: -

CDR3nt: TGTGCCAGCAGCGCCGGGACAGACTACGAGCAGTACTTC
CDR3aa: CASSAGTDYEQYF
abundance: many
v_gene: TRBV7-2
j_gene: TRBJ2-7
d_gene: TRBD1

CDR3nt: TGTGCCAGCAGCTTCCTAGGGGCGGGGACAGATACGCAGTATTTT
CDR3aa: CASSFLGAGTDTQYF
abundance: -
v_gene: TRBV7-2
j_gene: TRBJ2-3
d_gene: -

CDR3nt: TGCGCCAGCAGCCAACACCCAGAAGGAGAAGATGGCTACACCTTC
CDR3aa: CASSQHPEGEDGYTF
abundance: -
v_gene: TRBV4-3
j_gene: TRBJ1-2
d_gene: -

CDR3nt: TGCGCCAGCAGAACCGGGACAGGGGGGAGTGAGCAGTTCTTC
CDR3aa: CASRTGTGGSEQFF
abundance: few
v_gene: TRBV4-3
j_gene: TRBJ2-1
d_gene: TRBD1

CDR3nt: TGTGCCAGCAGTCCGCAAGCGGGTGGGGTGGTCACCGGGGAGCTGTTTTTT
CDR3aa: CASSPQAGGVVTGELFF
abundance: few
v_gene: TRBV28
j_gene: TRBJ2-2
d_gene: -

CDR3nt: TGTGCCAGTAGTATTTCAGGGGCGAACACCGGGGAGCTGTTTTTT
CDR3aa: CASSISGANTGELFF
abundance: -
v_gene: TRBV19
j_gene: TRBJ2-2
d_gene: -

CDR3nt: TGTGCCACCGGCGGGGGGGCGTCCCTCTTC
CDR3aa: CATGGGASLF
abundance: few
v_gene: TRBV12-3/TRBV12-4
j_gene: TRBJ2-1
d_gene: TRBD2

CDR3nt: TGTGCCAGCAGTTTTGGGGGTGGGGCCCAGCATTTT
CDR3aa: CASSFGGGAQHF
abundance: few
v_gene: TRBV6-2/TRBV6-3
j_gene: TRBJ1-5
d_gene: -

CDR3nt: TGTGCCAGCAGTTACGTAGCCTCCGGGGACAGTTTCCCCTACGAGCAGTACTTC
CDR3aa: CASSYVASGDSFPYEQYF
abundance: -
v_gene: TRBV6-5
j_gene: TRBJ2-7
d_gene: TRBD1

CDR3nt: TGTGCCACCAGTGATTTTGTCAGCGGGGGGCAAAATGAGCAGTTCTTC
CDR3aa: CATSDFVSGGQNEQFF
abundance: few
v_gene: TRBV24-1
j_gene: TRBJ2-1
d_gene: TRBD2

CDR3nt: TGTGCCATACAGCGGGAGCGAACAGATACGCAGTATTTT
CDR3aa: CAIQRERTDTQYF
abundance: -
v_gene: TRBV10-3
j_gene: TRBJ2-3
d_gene: TRBD2

CDR3nt: TGTGCCAGCAGCTCGCGGGGCGGGGGAGTCACCGGGGAGCTGTTTTTT
CDR3aa: CASSSRGGGVTGELFF
abundance: -
v_gene: TRBV7-8
j_gene: TRBJ2-2
d_gene: TRBD2

CDR3nt: TGTGCCAGCAGCTTCCAGACAGGATCCCACTACGAGCAGTACTTC
CDR3aa: CASSFQTGSHYEQYF
abundance: few
v_gene: TRBV5-5
j_gene: TRBJ2-7
d_gene: -

CDR3nt: TGCGCCAGCAGCCAAGCCGAACAGGGGTACGAGCAGTACTTC
CDR3aa: CASSQAEQGYEQYF
abundance: -
v_gene: TRBV4-1
j_gene: TRBJ2-7
d_gene: TRBD1

CDR3nt: TGTGCCAGCAGCTTAGTGGACAGGGGGTTATACGAGCAGTACTTC
CDR3aa: CASSLVDRGLYEQYF
abundance: -
v_gene: TRBV7-9
j_gene: TRBJ2-7
d_gene: TRBD1

CDR3nt: TGCAGTGCTAACAGGGGCCCCGGTAGGGGGGATACGCAGTATTTT
CDR3aa: CSANRGPGRGDTQYF
abundance: -
v_gene: TRBV20-1
j_gene: TRBJ2-3
d_gene: TRBD1

CDR3nt: TGTGCCAGCAGCCGGGGCCGGACTAACTATGGCTACACCTTC
CDR3aa: CASSRGRTNYGYTF
abundance: many
v_gene: TRBV6-1
j_gene: TRBJ1-2
d_gene: -

CDR3nt: TGTGCCAGCAGTTTTTTGTTGCGGGGGGGCCCCGATGAGCAGTTCTTC
CDR3aa: CASSFLLRGGPDEQFF
abundance: few
v_gene: TRBV12-3/TRBV12-4
j_gene: TRBJ2-1
d_gene: TRBD2

CDR3nt: TGTGCCAGCCGGCAGTACATGAGGTCCTATAATTCACCCCTCCACTTT
CDR3aa: CASRQYMRSYNSPLHF
abundance: -
v_gene: TRBV7-8
j_gene: TRBJ1-6
d_gene: -

CDR3nt: TGTGCCAGCAGCCTACAGGGGGCGTCTGAAGCTTTCTTT
CDR3aa: CASSLQGASEAFF
abundance: -
v_gene: TRBV12-3/TRBV12-4
j_gene: TRBJ1-1
d_gene: TRBD1

CDR3nt: TGCAGTGCTAAGGGGGACGAAACAAACTATGGCTACACCTTC
CDR3aa: CSAKGDETNYGYTF
abundance: -
v_gene: TRBV20-1
j_gene: TRBJ1-2
d_gene: -

CDR3nt: TGTGCCAGCAGCTTAACAGCGGTGAATACGCAGTATTTT
CDR3aa: CASSLTAVNTQYF
abundance: few
v_gene: TRBV7-2
j_gene: TRBJ2-3
d_gene: -

CDR3nt: TGTGCCAGCAGCGAGCGGCGGGGTGGGGGGATCACAGATACGCAGTATTTT
CDR3aa: CASSERRGGGITDTQYF
abundance: -
v_gene: TRBV9
j_gene: TRBJ2-3
d_gene: -

CDR3nt: TGTGCCAGCAGCTCCCGAGCTGGATTCTACGAGCAGTACTTC
CDR3aa: CASSSRAGFYEQYF
abundance: -
v_gene: TRBV7-2
j_gene: TRBJ2-7
d_gene: -